This T cell receptor beta chain was documented in a study of CD8 T cell repertoires and HIV-1 epitope variants. The overall study: Epitopes were three Gag families plus Nef HW9 and YT9.

Trimming left V 2 bases short and J 4 bases short, with 15 bases between. The germline gives CDR1 MNHEY, CDR2 SMNVEV (reference sequence). The CDR3 length is 16 residues. Survey-depth immunoSEQ sequencing covered TCR beta CDR3 regions. TCRdb keeps only in-frame clones here, not all; method: immunoSEQ multiplex PCR. The sample holds thousands of clones, about 70% seen once. As to this clone: The antigen is undetermined.

The sample comprised cultured CD8+ T cells derived from PBMCs. The V call is TRBV27, the J call TRBJ1-5, with D possibly matching TRBD1 (5 bases). The receptor was derived from a male donor with HIV. The CDR3 nucleotides are TGTGCCAGCAGTTTAACGTCGGGGGACTGGAATCAGCCCCAGCATTTT. The encoded protein is CASSLTSGDWNQPQHF.